The sequence of this T cell receptor beta chain was determined in a study of cytomegalovirus exposure and HLA in healthy donors (dated 2017 in TCRdb). Background on the whole study: In an earlier analysis of 450 to 750 of the donors, around 300 Gb of sequence data and 100 million or so unique TCR beta sequences from 180 million or so T cells were reported. All discovery cohort repertoires had been generated using a single sequencing platform. Several DR-DQ haplotypes were handled as single units for association and clustering because linkage in the cohort was strong. In an earlier analysis of 587 of the donors, high-throughput TCR beta sequencing was used to judge whether each TCR beta V gene segment behaved as functional or pseudogenic. Among the roughly 400 genotyped donors, around 79% belonged to the genetic ancestry cluster associated with self-reported Caucasian donors. Along with the roughly 700-subject first cohort, a separate validation cohort of over 90 different subjects was used. The aim of the study was to test whether cataloging public T cell receptors could identify signatures of past pathogen exposure. A later genetic analysis used genome-wide SNP genotypes for about 60% of the roughly 700 donors, treating that subset as a discovery cohort. In the later analysis, no new phenotypic data were used to find candidate immune exposures; instead, reliance was placed on TCR beta sequences and their occurrence across donors. Typing coverage differed by locus: A, B, C, DRB1 and DQB1 were typed in about 629-630 donors, DQA1 in 500 to 550, DPA1 in 606, and DPB1 in 472. An early release that covered about 640 HLA-typed donors contained approximately 300 gigabases of sequencing data and around 85 million unique TCR sequences. On average, around 230,000 unique TCR beta nucleotide sequences were sequenced per donor among fewer than 500 genotyped donors of the cohort, with approximately 18% of those sequences being non-productive. Using immunosequencing, the study profiled T cell repertoires from fewer than 850 subjects and related those repertoires to cytomegalovirus serostatus. Alongside the repertoire data, information on donor age, sex, ethnicity and CMV serostatus was compiled. In a later analysis, previously published TCR beta repertoires from more than 500 donors were re-analyzed and high-resolution HLA genotyping was added so that TCR occurrence patterns could be studied. HLA typing covered class I and class II loci at four-digit resolution. High-throughput TCR immunosequencing, statistical association of individual TCRs with disease status, and machine learning were combined to predict cytomegalovirus infection status. The investigation overall reported the following: Because counts were too low, about 18 rarely observed V segments, including chromosome 9 orphons, were left out of the earlier analysis of a few hundred of the donors. Because HLA typing was unavailable for some donors at each locus, only the typed subset was used in association tests. In both the original and validation cohorts, the classifier was reported to diagnose cytomegalovirus status with high specificity and sensitivity. A few of the identified cytomegalovirus-associated TCR beta chains were confirmed in vitro to be specific for cytomegalovirus antigens. A total of fewer than 200 TCR beta chains were listed by the study as associated with cytomegalovirus. A group of highly shared sequence variants was considered likely to be a technical artifact of the sequencing pipeline. The authors suggested that the approach could potentially be extended to other disease states and immunological phenotypes. A later genetic analysis associated a missense DCLRE1C variant with V-gene and J-gene trimming of TCR beta chains, and an independent cohort replicated the association. Specific HLA alleles were associated with over 15,000 TCR beta sequences at a false discovery rate of 0.05 in a later analysis. In an earlier analysis of approximately 590 of the donors, most TCR beta V segments appeared in productive rearrangements about 90% or about 30% of the time, broadly matching IMGT annotations. According to a later analysis, most CMV-associated TCR beta chains appeared to be HLA-restricted, and the HLA associations seemed to be driven largely by CMV exposure. In this cohort, only TCR beta chains were sequenced, and detectable features were limited by the absence of alpha or paired-chain data. Presence/absence analyses assumed roughly uniform sequencing depth across donors, an assumption that may not hold. For the cohort, immune exposure information was limited to CMV serostatus. The 87-base-pair reads could not distinguish some IMGT-functional V segments, including TRBV6-2 and TRBV6-3, so those segments were excluded. A further reported finding was that TCR beta sequences accurately predicted the HLA-A and HLA-B alleles for most subjects in the first cohort. In a later analysis, HLA-associated TCR beta chains were found to be more clonally expanded and to have lower generation probabilities than equally common non-associated chains. Linkage disequilibrium might explain the correlated functional status among segregating V segments, but an unknown experimental factor could not be ruled out. While some public TCRs were present in many individuals, most TCR sequences turned up only very rarely across donors. When HLA alleles, especially DR and DQ, strongly co-occurred, attributing TCR associations to individual alleles was difficult. According to a later analysis, parvovirus B19, influenza, CMV and Epstein-Barr virus appeared linked to several top co-occurrence clusters. Compared with the approximately 600-donor mean, donors in an Asian-associated ancestry cluster had fewer N-insertions in productive TCRs, according to a later genetic analysis. In a later analysis, TCR association rates were found to vary across HLA loci, with the most associated TCRs seen for DRB1 alleles and the fewest for HLA-C alleles.

Note on this clone: It lacks a known antigen. No base qualities exist here, and no much larger clone lies one base off it.

The cohort comprised around 690 healthy bone marrow donors. At the time of sampling, every cohort member was nominally healthy, though immune exposures that went unrecorded were likely present. The donor tested CMV seropositive and was one of the 289 seropositive cohort members. A peripheral blood sample was collected from each donor, and TCR beta sequencing was performed on peripheral blood mononuclear cells. The Qiagen DNeasy Blood Extraction Kit was used to extract genomic DNA from the blood cell samples. CDR1 and CDR2 (SGDLS, YYNGEE) derive from the germline V gene. From its cysteine to its phenylalanine, the CDR3 spans 14 amino acids. CDR3 DNA only is kept here, 42 bases in frame from base 1. Trimming at the junction amounts to 0 bases on V and 2 bases on J, and the germline ends lie 8 bases apart. The library was made by the immunoSEQ multiplex PCR assay. The multiplex PCR relied on a mix of 60 forward primers for TCR Vbeta segments and 13 reverse primers for TCR Jbeta segments. The CDR3 region of rearranged TCR beta genes was amplified from genomic DNA with a multiplex PCR assay. The amplified TCR beta libraries were sequenced on the Illumina HiSeq System as 87-base-pair reads. The study's processing was this. Across the 500 to 850 repertoires, a later analysis counted roughly 77 million unique TCR beta chains, roughly 11 million of which were shared by at least two donors. A nearest-neighbor algorithm error-corrected the raw reads and collapsed the reads into unique sequences, merging closely related sequences to remove PCR and sequencing errors. V, D and J gene segments were assigned by aligning CDR3 sequences to IMGT reference sequences. For a sequence to be retained, at least a six-nucleotide match to both a V gene segment and a J gene segment was required. A rearrangement counted as productive if the CDR3 had no stop codons and remained in frame with V and J, and every other rearrangement counted as non-productive. Following IMGT convention, CDR3 was defined as the stretch from the second conserved V-encoded cysteine up to the conserved J-encoded phenylalanine. The earlier analysis of more than 450 of the donors excluded sequences that lacked an unambiguous match to a single V gene segment. In an earlier analysis of several hundred of the donors, a V segment was called functional when productive rearrangements were above 56.7%, and segregating when the standard deviation between donors exceeded 5%. A statistical classification framework was developed to diagnose cytomegalovirus status using the catalog of TCR beta chain sequences. A later analysis assigned V and J genes by comparing TCR nucleotide sequences with IMGT/GENE-DB human TR gene sequences. The TCRdist pipeline was used in a later analysis to assign CDR3 sequences and most-parsimonious VDJ recombination scenarios. A later analysis defined each TCR beta chain by its CDR3 amino acid sequence plus V-gene family, and excluded reads lacking a unique V-gene family. As a way to deal with suspected cross-contamination and a sequencing artifact, a later analysis dropped nearly 600 nucleotide sequences that were highly shared and had low generation probability. For each public chain, a later analysis derived a clonal expansion index from normalized ranks of inferred template counts within each repertoire. Generation probabilities in a later analysis came from a VDJ recombination model fitted to out-of-frame rearrangements, and those results were checked against IGoR. In a later analysis, TCR-TCR, TCR-HLA and TCR-CMV co-occurrence was scored with hypergeometric tests, and a repertoire-size bias correction was applied to TCR pairs. In a later analysis, false discovery rates were estimated by permuting HLA or CMV assignments 20 times. In a later analysis, co-occurring TCRs were grouped using DBSCAN, and TCRdist sequence similarity was added for clustering within HLA-allele-positive subsets. For co-occurrence clustering, repertoires with fewer than 30,000 or more than 120,000 public chains were excluded, along with four or five repertoires with anomalous nucleotide sharing. The clones in this table, taken by TCRdb from immuneACCESS, are in-frame only. Not every clone is retained; where verified, under half of the shortfall comes from an unresolved V gene, and the cause of the rest is unknown. V and J calls and clone size come straight from that table; D and trimming were deduced from the DNA. For this sample there are roughly 100,000 clones; 55% to 65% appear just once. 3.8% of the sample belongs to the ten largest clones.

The sequence derives from a man aged 30 to 39 in good health and CMV-seropositive. The chain joins TRBV9 to TRBJ1-1; confidence is insufficient to name the D gene. Sequencing was done on a sample of PBMCs. The DNA sequence reads TGTGCCAGCAGCGTAGAAGGAGTTAACACTGAAGCTTTCTTT. Translated, it reads CASSVEGVNTEAFF.